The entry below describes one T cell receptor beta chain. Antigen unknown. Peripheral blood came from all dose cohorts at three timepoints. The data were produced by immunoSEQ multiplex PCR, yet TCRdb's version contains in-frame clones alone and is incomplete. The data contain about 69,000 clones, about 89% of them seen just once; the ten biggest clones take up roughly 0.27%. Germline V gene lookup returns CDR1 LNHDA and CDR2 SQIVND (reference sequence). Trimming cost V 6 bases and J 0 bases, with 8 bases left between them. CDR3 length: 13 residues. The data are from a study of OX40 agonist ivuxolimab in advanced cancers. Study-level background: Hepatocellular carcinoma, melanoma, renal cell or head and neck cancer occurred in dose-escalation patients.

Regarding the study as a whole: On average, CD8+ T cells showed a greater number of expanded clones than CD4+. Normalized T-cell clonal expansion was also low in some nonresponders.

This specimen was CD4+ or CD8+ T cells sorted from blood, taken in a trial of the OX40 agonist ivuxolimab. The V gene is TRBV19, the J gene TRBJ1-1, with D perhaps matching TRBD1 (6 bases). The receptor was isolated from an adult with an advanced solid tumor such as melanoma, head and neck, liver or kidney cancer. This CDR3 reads CASSQGLNTEAFF. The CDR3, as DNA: TGTGCCAGTAGCCAGGGGTTGAACACTGAAGCTTTCTTT.